The 19 T cell receptor beta chains given below trace back to one sample, sequenced in a study of blood T cell repertoires in COVID-19 (dated by TCRdb to the early 2020s). Receptors were amplified or captured by the immunoSEQ multiplex PCR assay. TCRdb took this table from immuneACCESS and kept in-frame rearrangements with V and J called. Such tables lack part of the clones; where checked against another copy, unresolved V genes explain under half of the gap, and the rest is unexplained. The sample records tens of thousands of clones, about 80% of which are singletons. Over 5.5% of the sample is taken by the ten largest. Specimen: peripheral blood. These receptors came from a man aged 50-60 years with active or convalescent COVID-19.

The V gene is TRBV5-4, the J gene TRBJ2-3; D perhaps matches TRBD2 (6 bases). The germline V and J ends were trimmed by 2 bases and 1 base, with 8 bases remaining between them. Per germline, CDR1 SGHNT and CDR2 YYREEE (reference sequence). The CDR3 spans 14 residues. CDR3 region: CASSLWGGTDTQYF. For the CDR3, the DNA is TGTGCCAGCAGCTTATGGGGGGGCACAGATACGCAGTATTTT.

The J gene is TRBJ1-3, the V gene TRBV5-4; possible D gene TRBD1, 5 bases. CDR1 is SGHNT, CDR2 YYREEE, per germline (reference sequence). The CDR3 covers 17 residues. Trimming left V 4 bases short and J 0 bases short, with 17 bases between. The CDR3 sequence is CASSGEGRGNSGNTIYF. The CDR3 nucleotides are TGTGCCAGCAGCGGGGAAGGAAGGGGAAACTCTGGAAACACCATATATTTT.

This chain uses TRBV5-1 with TRBJ2-1; D gene uncertain. The germline gives CDR1 SGHRS, CDR2 YFSETQ. The CDR3 covers 11 residues. The ends were cut back, 1 base at V and 9 bases at J, with 5 bases in the middle. The CDR3 coding sequence is TGCGCCAGCAGCTTGATCGGTGAGCAGTTCTTC. Translation: CASSLIGEQFF.

V gene TRBV2 combines with J gene TRBJ1-6; 10 bases agree with TRBD1. Germline trimming cut 5 bases from V and 10 bases from J; bases unmatched to any gene: 5. There are 14 residues in the CDR3. CDR1 and CDR2 (germline): SNHLY, FYNNEI. DNA for the CDR3: TGTGCCAGCAGTACCGACAGGGGGCCCTCACCCCTCCACTTT. Translated, it gives CASSTDRGPSPLHF.

This clone was detected only once. The chain has TRBV7-9 and TRBJ1-2; D perhaps matches TRBD1 (6 bases). Trimming pared 4 bases from V and 3 bases from J, leaving 9 bases between. There are 13 residues in the CDR3. CDR1 and CDR2 from the germline V gene are SEHNR and FQNEAQ (reference sequence). CDR3 nucleotide sequence: TGTGCCAGCAGCTCTTCAGGGGACTATGGCTACACCTTC. It yields the protein CASSSSGDYGYTF.

The genes are TRBV29-1 and TRBJ2-1; 11 nucleotides match TRBD1. Germline-derived CDR1 and CDR2 are SQVTM and ANQGSEA. This CDR3 is built from 13 residues. J lost 4 bases, V lost 6 bases, and 2 bases had no gene match. Here the CDR3 DNA reads TGCAGCGTGGGACAGGGGGGTTACAATGAGCAGTTCTTC. Amino acid sequence: CSVGQGGYNEQFF.

V usage is TRBV19 and J usage is TRBJ1-2, with D unresolved. Between the trimmed V and J ends, which lost 10 bases and 3 bases, there was a span of 12 bases. Germline values: CDR1 LNHDA, CDR2 SQIVND (reference sequence). The CDR3 has 12 residues. In DNA form, the CDR3 reads TGTGCCATTGAGCCCCCGGACTATGGCTACACCTTC. It codes for CAIEPPDYGYTF.

The chain is built from TRBV11-2 and TRBJ2-3, with D possibly TRBD2 on 5 matching bases. The germline V and J ends were trimmed by 7 bases and 3 bases, with 14 bases remaining between them. Germline V gene data show CDR1 as SGHAT and CDR2 as FQNNGV. This CDR3 is built from 14 residues. CDR3: CASTLGGGTDTQYF. The DNA of the CDR3 is TGTGCCAGCACCCTCGGAGGCGGGACAGATACGCAGTATTTT.

The chain links TRBV7-8 to TRBJ1-2; TRBD1 aligns across 7 bases. This CDR3 comprises 14 residues. Germline V gene data show CDR1 as SGHVS and CDR2 as FQNEAQ. Trimming cost V 1 base and J 6 bases; bases outside gene matches: 5. The CDR3 reads CASSLVKGADGYTF. The CDR3, as DNA: TGTGCCAGCAGCTTAGTAAAGGGGGCGGATGGCTACACCTTC.

The chain links TRBV6-5 to TRBJ1-4, with a weak D call TRBD1 (6 bases). This CDR3 has 14 residues. CDR1 and CDR2 (germline): MNHEY, SVGAGI. V shed 8 bases and J shed 0 bases, with 10 bases lying between them. The CDR3 spells CASSRQATNEKLFF. The CDR3, as DNA: TGTGCCAGCTCGCGACAGGCAACTAATGAAAAACTGTTTTTT.

The V and J genes are TRBV5-5 and TRBJ1-2, with 9 nucleotides matching TRBD1. The CDR3 is 16 residues long. Germline CDR1 reads SGHKS; CDR2 reads YYEKEE (reference sequence). Trimming cost V 5 bases and J 0 bases; bases outside gene matches: 8. CDR3 loop: CASRPTGGVTNYGYTF. The CDR3 DNA is TGTGCCAGCAGGCCGACAGGGGGTGTTACTAACTATGGCTACACCTTC.

This clone was counted many times. The V gene is TRBV2, the J gene TRBJ2-7, with TRBD1 matching over 7 bases. Trimming cost V 8 bases and J 2 bases; bases outside gene matches: 9. CDR1 and CDR2 from the germline V gene are SNHLY and FYNNEI. The CDR3 covers 14 residues. The CDR3 nucleotides read TGTGCCAGCGATACCCGACAGGGACCCTACGAGCAGTACTTC. This sequence encodes CASDTRQGPYEQYF.

This sequence joins TRBV5-1 and TRBJ1-2, with D unclear. Trimming removed 0 bases at V and 8 bases at J, with 8 bases between. The germline V gene has CDR1 SGHRS and CDR2 YFSETQ. This CDR3 is 12 amino acids long. The DNA of the CDR3 is TGCGCCAGCAGCTTGGTTCAGGAAGGCTACACCTTC. It yields the protein CASSLVQEGYTF. The full variable domain, completed using reference TRBV5-1 and TRBJ1-2, is KAGVTQTPRYLIKTRGQQVTLSCSPISGHRSVSWYQQTPGQGLQFLFEYFSETQRNKGNFPGRFSGRQFSNSRSEMNVSTLELGDSALYLCASSLVQEGYTFGSGTRLTVV.

CDR3 residues: CASSQEDSRYF. The CDR3 DNA reads TGTGCCAGCAGCCAAGAGGACTCTCGGTATTTT. The chain combines TRBV3-1 (or the pseudogene TRBV3-2) with TRBJ2-3; D perhaps matches TRBD2 (5 bases). This CDR3 spans 11 amino acids. Germline V gene sequence: CDR1 LGHDT, CDR2 YNNKEL (reference sequence). The germline V and J ends were trimmed by 0 bases and 14 bases, with 9 bases remaining between them.

The V and J genes are TRBV11-2 and TRBJ2-3, with 7 bases fitting TRBD1. The CDR3 has 14 amino acids. J gave up 0 bases and V 8 bases, and 5 bases lay outside the gene matches. Germline V CDR1 and CDR2: SGHAT, FQNNGV. The CDR3 bases are TGTGCCAGCGGGGGACAGATTAGCACAGATACGCAGTATTTT. Translating gives CASGGQISTDTQYF.

The chain uses TRBV6-6 and TRBJ1-2; D is perhaps TRBD1 (5 bases). This CDR3 has 16 residues. Trimming left V 2 bases short and J 6 bases short, with 19 bases between. CDR1 and CDR2 from the germline V gene are MNHNY and SVGAGI (reference sequence). The CDR3 sequence: CASSYLGSLGPHGYTF. The CDR3 bases are TGTGCCAGCAGTTACCTCGGCAGTTTGGGGCCCCATGGCTACACCTTC.

This chain uses TRBV7-3 with TRBJ1-2; TRBD1 matches at 9 bases. The CDR3 has 13 residues. The germline V gene has CDR1 SGHTA and CDR2 FQGTGA. V lost 4 bases, J lost 8 bases, and 5 bases stayed unmatched. Here the CDR3 reads CASSSGQGEGYTF. CDR3 in DNA: TGTGCCAGCAGCTCGGGACAGGGAGAAGGCTACACCTTC.

This chain joins TRBV19 and TRBJ1-5; no firm D call. This CDR3 region has 14 residues. The ends were cut back, 5 bases at V and 5 bases at J, with 13 bases in the middle. Germline CDR1 reads LNHDA; CDR2 reads SQIVND (reference sequence). The CDR3 nucleotides read TGTGCCAGTAGTGGGAGCGCCTGGGATCAGCCCCAGCATTTT. Protein: CASSGSAWDQPQHF.

The CDR3 is CASSPGLVDSGNTIYF. The CDR3 DNA sequence: TGCGCCAGCAGCCCCGGACTGGTCGACTCTGGAAACACCATATATTTT. V is TRBV5-1 and J is TRBJ1-3; D call uncertain. Trimming took 4 bases from V and 0 from J, leaving 14 bases between them. The length of the CDR3 is 16 residues. CDR1 is SGHRS, CDR2 YFSETQ, per germline.